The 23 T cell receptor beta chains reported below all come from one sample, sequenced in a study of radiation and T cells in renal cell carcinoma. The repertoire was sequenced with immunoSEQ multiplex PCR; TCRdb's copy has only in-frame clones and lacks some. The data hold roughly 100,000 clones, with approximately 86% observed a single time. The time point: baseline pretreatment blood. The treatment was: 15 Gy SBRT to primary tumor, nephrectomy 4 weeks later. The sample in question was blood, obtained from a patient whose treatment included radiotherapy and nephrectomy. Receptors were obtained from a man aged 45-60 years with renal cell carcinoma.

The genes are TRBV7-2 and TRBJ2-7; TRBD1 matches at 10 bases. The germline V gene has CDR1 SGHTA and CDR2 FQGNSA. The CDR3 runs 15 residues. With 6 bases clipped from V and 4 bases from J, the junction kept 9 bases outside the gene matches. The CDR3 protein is CASSRIGQGGYEQYF. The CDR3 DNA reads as TGTGCCAGCAGTAGAATAGGACAGGGGGGATACGAGCAGTACTTC.

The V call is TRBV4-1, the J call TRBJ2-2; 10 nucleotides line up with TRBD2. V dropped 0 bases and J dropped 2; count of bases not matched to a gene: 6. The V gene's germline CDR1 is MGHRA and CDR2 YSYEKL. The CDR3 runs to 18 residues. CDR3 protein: CASSQDGSLAGNTGELFF. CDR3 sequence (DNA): TGCGCCAGCAGCCAAGATGGTTCACTAGCGGGAAACACCGGGGAGCTGTTTTTT.

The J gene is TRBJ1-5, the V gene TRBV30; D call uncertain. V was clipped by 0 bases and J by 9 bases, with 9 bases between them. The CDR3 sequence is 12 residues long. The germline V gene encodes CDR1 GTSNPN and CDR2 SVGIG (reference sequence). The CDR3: CAWSVGPGPQHF. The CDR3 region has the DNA TGTGCCTGGAGTGTAGGGCCAGGGCCCCAGCATTTT.

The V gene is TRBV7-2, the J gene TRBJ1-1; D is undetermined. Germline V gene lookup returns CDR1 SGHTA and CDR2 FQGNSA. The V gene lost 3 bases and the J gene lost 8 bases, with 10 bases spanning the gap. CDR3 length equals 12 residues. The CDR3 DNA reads TGTGCCAGCAGCTTCTTCGGAGGAGAAGCTTTCTTT. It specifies CASSFFGGEAFF.

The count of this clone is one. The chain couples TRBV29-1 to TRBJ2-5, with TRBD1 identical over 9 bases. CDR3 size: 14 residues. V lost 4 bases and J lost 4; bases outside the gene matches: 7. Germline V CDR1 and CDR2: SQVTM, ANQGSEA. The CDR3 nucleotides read TGCAGCGTTGTGAGACAGGGGGTTTTAGAGACCCAGTACTTC. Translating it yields CSVVRQGVLETQYF.

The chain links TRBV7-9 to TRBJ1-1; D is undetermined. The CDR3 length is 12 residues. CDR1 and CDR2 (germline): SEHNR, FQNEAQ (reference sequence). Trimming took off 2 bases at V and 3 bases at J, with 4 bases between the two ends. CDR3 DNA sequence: TGTGCCAGCAGCTTAAGTGACACTGAAGCTTTCTTT. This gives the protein CASSLSDTEAFF.

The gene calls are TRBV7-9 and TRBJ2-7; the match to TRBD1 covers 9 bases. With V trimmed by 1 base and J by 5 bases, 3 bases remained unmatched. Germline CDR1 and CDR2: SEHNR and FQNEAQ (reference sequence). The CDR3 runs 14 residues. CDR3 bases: TGTGCCAGCAGCTTAGACAGGGGGCATGACGAGCAGTACTTC. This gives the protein CASSLDRGHDEQYF.

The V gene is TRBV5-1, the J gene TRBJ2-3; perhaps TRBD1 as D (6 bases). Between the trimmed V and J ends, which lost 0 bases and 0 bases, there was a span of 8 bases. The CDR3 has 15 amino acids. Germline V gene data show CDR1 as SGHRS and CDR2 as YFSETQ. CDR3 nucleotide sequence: TGCGCCAGCAGCTTGGGAGGGGGAAGCACAGATACGCAGTATTTT. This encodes CASSLGGGSTDTQYF.

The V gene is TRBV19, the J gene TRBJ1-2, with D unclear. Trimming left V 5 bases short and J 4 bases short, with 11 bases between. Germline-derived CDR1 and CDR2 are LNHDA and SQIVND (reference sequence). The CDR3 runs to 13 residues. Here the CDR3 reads CASSPSPTYGYTF. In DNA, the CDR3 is TGTGCCAGTAGTCCTTCGCCGACCTATGGCTACACCTTC.

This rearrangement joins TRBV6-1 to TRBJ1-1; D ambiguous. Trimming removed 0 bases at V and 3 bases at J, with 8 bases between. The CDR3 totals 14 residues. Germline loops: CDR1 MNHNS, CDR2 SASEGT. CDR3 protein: CASSEALAYTEAFF. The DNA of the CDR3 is TGTGCCAGCAGTGAAGCGCTGGCATACACTGAAGCTTTCTTT.

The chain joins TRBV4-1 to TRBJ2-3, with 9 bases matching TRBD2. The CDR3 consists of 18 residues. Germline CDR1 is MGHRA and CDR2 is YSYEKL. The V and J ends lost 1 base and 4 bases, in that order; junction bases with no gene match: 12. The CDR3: CASSQVSRGAGGADTQYF. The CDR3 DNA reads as TGCGCCAGCAGCCAAGTGTCGCGAGGGGCGGGAGGGGCAGATACGCAGTATTTT.

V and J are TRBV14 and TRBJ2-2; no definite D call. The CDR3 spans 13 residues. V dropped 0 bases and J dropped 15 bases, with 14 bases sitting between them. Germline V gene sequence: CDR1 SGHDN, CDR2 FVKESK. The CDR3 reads CASSQDLGRTVFF. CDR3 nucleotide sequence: TGTGCCAGCAGCCAAGATCTGGGCAGGACCGTGTTTTTT.

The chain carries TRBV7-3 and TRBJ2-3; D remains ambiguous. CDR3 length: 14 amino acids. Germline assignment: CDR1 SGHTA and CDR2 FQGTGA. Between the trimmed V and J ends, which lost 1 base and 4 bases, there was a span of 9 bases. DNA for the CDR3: TGTGCCAGCAGCTTAATGGCCCCCCCAGATACGCAGTATTTT. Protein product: CASSLMAPPDTQYF.

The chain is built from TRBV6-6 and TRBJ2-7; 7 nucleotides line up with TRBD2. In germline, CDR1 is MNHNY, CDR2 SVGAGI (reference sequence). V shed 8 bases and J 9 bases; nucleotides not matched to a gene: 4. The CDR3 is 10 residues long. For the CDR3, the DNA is TGTGCCAGCCGGTCGGGAGGGCAGTACTTC. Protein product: CASRSGGQYF.

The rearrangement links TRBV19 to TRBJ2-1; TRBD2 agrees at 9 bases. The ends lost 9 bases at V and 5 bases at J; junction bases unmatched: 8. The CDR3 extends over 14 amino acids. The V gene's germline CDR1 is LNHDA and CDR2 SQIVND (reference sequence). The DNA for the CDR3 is TGTGCCAGCCAGACTAGCGGTATAAACAATGAGCAGTTCTTC. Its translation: CASQTSGINNEQFF. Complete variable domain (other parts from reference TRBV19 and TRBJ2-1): DGGITQSPKYLFRKEGQNVTLSCEQNLNHDAMYWYRQDPGQGLRLIYYSQIVNDFQKGDIAEGYSVSREKKESFPLTVTSAQKNPTAFYLCASQTSGINNEQFFGPGTRLTVL.

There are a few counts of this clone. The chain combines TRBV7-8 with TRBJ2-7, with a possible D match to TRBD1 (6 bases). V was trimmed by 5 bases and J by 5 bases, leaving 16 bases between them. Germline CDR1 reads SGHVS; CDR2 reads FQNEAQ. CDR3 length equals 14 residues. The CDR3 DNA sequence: TGTGCCAGCAGCCGCCTGGACAGCCCCAACGAGCAGTACTTC. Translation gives CASSRLDSPNEQYF.

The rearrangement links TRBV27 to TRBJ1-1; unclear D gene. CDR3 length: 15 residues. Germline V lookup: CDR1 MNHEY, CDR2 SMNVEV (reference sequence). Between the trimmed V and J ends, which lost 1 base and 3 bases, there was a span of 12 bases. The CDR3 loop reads CASSLYDRRDTEAFF. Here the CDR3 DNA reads TGTGCCAGCAGTTTATACGACCGCCGTGACACTGAAGCTTTCTTT.

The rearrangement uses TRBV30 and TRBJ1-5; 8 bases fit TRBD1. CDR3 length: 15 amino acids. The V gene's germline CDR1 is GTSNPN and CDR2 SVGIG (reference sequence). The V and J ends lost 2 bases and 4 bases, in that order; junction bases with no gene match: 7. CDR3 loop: CAWSPDRGLNQPQHF. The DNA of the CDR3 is TGTGCCTGGAGTCCCGACAGGGGATTGAATCAGCCCCAGCATTTT.

CDR3 DNA: TGTGCCTGGAAGTTCCCCGGGACCAACAAGGGCGAGCAGTACTTC. It specifies CAWKFPGTNKGEQYF. The rearrangement joins TRBV30 to TRBJ2-7; D is tentatively TRBD1 or TRBD2 (5 bases each). V was clipped by 4 bases and J by 6 bases, with 22 bases between them. Germline-derived CDR1 and CDR2 are GTSNPN and SVGIG (reference sequence). CDR3 size: 15 residues.

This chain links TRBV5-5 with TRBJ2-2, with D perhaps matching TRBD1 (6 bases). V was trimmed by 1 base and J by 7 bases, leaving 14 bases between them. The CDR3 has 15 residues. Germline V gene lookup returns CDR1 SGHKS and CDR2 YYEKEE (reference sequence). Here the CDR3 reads CASSLITGYGGELFF. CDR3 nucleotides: TGTGCCAGCAGCTTGATCACAGGGTACGGCGGGGAGCTGTTTTTT.

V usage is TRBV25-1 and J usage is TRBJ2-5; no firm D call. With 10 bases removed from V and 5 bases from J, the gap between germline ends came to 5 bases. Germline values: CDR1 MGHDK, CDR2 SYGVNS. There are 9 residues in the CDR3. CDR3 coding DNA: TGTGCCATAAGGGAGACCCAGTACTTC. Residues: CAIRETQYF. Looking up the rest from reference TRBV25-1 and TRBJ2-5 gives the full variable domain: EADIYQTPRYLVIGTGKKITLECSQTMGHDKMYWYQQDPGMELHLIHYSYGVNSTEKGDLSSESTVSRIRTEHFPLTLESARPSHTSQYLCAIRETQYFGPGTRLLVL.

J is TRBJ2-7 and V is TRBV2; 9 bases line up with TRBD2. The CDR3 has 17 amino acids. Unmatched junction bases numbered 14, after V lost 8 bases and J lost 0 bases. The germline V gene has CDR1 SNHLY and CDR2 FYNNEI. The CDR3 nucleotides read TGTGCCAGCTTGCCTAGCGGGACGCTCCGATACTCCTACGAGCAGTACTTC. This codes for CASLPSGTLRYSYEQYF.

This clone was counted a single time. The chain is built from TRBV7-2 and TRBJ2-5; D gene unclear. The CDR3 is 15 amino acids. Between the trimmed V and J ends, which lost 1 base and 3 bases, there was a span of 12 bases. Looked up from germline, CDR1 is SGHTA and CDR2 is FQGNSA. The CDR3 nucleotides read TGTGCCAGCAGCTTAGGGGCCTCAGAAAAAGAGACCCAGTACTTC. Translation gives CASSLGASEKETQYF.